These T cell receptor beta chains were read from a single sample in a study of spatial heterogeneity in lung cancer. TCRdb processed the 5' RACE reads anew with MiXCR; each CDR3 protein has one entry. This table holds about 100,000 distinct CDR3 sequences, 4% to 4.5% found once. The material was lung tumor tissue, obtained at surgery. The receptors here all came from a male donor with early-stage non-small cell lung cancer. Both conserved end residues are part of each CDR3. A D gene is named only where the DNA matches it firmly. Where a row states a size, it is once, few, many or the class of an expanded clone; other rows omit it.

cdr3_nt cdr3_aa cdr3_length clone_size v_call d_call j_call
TGTGCCAGCAGTTCTTATGGGTCCGGGGAGACCCAGTACTTC CASSSYGSGETQYF 14 many TRBV27 NA TRBJ2-5
TGTGCCAGCAGTTTATGGGGACTAGCTCCGAGCTGGGGGAATGAGCAGTTCTTC CASSLWGLAPSWGNEQFF 18 many TRBV28 TRBD2 TRBJ2-1
TGCGCCAGCAGCCAAGATCCCGGATGGAGCAATCAGCCCCAGCATTTT CASSQDPGWSNQPQHF 16 many TRBV4-1 NA TRBJ1-5
TGTGCCAGCAGTGAAGCTTATCGAGGGGGTCGGCGTGGCTACACCTTC CASSEAYRGGRRGYTF 16 many TRBV6-1 NA TRBJ1-2
TGTGCCAGCTCACCACCTACCACAGATACGCAGTATTTT CASSPPTTDTQYF 13 many TRBV18 NA TRBJ2-3
TGCGCCAGCAGTGAGTCTCGGCAGACCCAGTACTTC CASSESRQTQYF 12 many TRBV10-2 NA TRBJ2-5
TGTGCCAGCTGCAAAGCCAGCTCCTACAATGAGCAGTTCTTC CASCKASSYNEQFF 14 NA TRBV2 NA TRBJ2-1
TGTGCCAGCACCGGCTTCTACGAGCAGTACTTC CASTGFYEQYF 11 many TRBV6-2/TRBV6-3 NA TRBJ2-7
TGTGCCAGCAGAATCAGCGGGCACTCCTACAATGAGCAGTTCTTC CASRISGHSYNEQFF 15 many TRBV3-1 NA TRBJ2-1
TGCAGTGCCGCCCCCCTGGTAAGGTCAGCTTTCTTT CSAAPLVRSAFF 12 many TRBV20-1 NA TRBJ1-1
TGTGCCAGCAGCTCGACGAGGGAGGGACCCTACGAGCAGTACTTC CASSSTREGPYEQYF 15 NA TRBV5-6 TRBD2 TRBJ2-7
TGTGCCAGCAGCTTTCGGCACTTGAATAATTCACCCCTCCACTTT CASSFRHLNNSPLHF 15 many TRBV7-2 NA TRBJ1-6
TGCGCCAGCAGCTCCGGACAGGCCTTCGATTCACCCCTCCACTTT CASSSGQAFDSPLHF 15 few TRBV5-1 TRBD1 TRBJ1-6
TGTGCCAGCAGCTTGCAACTAGCCCAAGAGACCCAGTACTTC CASSLQLAQETQYF 14 few TRBV5-4 NA TRBJ2-5
TGTGCCAGCAGAAAAAACCGCGGCACTGAAGCTTTCTTT CASRKNRGTEAFF 13 NA TRBV6-6 NA TRBJ1-1
TGCAGTGCTAGTTTGGGGGACAGGGGGCCCTACGAGCAGTACTTC CSASLGDRGPYEQYF 15 NA TRBV20-1 TRBD1 TRBJ2-7
TGTGCCATCAGCCCTGGACAGGGATCGGAACTGTTTTTT CAISPGQGSELFF 13 few TRBV10-3 TRBD1 TRBJ1-4
TGTGCCAGCAGCAAAACGGCTGACAGATTTCACAATGAGCAGTTCTTC CASSKTADRFHNEQFF 16 many TRBV11-2 NA TRBJ2-1